The entry below describes one T cell receptor beta chain. Its antigen is not known. The CDR3 is 16 residues long. Germline CDR1 reads SGDLS; CDR2 reads YYNGEE. Trimming left V 0 bases short and J 2 bases short, with 15 bases between. The data stem from a study of cytomegalovirus exposure and HLA in healthy donors. Turning to the study itself: Drawn from HLA-typed donors, 80 million to 100 million unique TCRs were held in an early data release.

General observations from the study: Reportedly, HLA-A and HLA-B alleles of most subjects were accurately predicted from TCR beta. Cytomegalovirus-associated TCR beta chains were listed, numbering around 150.

Amplification used 60 Vbeta primers and 13 Jbeta primers. Here immunoSEQ multiplex PCR was the method, and the copy in TCRdb shows in-frame clones only, minus some. The profile covers 55,000 to 65,000 clones, with around 86% appearing a single time and roughly a tenth taken by the ten largest. The specimen was PBMCs. This TCR was sampled from a female donor in good health and CMV-seronegative. This sequence joins TRBV9 and TRBJ2-7; no clear D gene. CDR3 sequence (DNA): TGTGCCAGCAGCGTAGCTCCCCCAAGCCCTCCCTACGAGCAGTACTTC. The encoded protein is CASSVAPPSPPYEQYF.